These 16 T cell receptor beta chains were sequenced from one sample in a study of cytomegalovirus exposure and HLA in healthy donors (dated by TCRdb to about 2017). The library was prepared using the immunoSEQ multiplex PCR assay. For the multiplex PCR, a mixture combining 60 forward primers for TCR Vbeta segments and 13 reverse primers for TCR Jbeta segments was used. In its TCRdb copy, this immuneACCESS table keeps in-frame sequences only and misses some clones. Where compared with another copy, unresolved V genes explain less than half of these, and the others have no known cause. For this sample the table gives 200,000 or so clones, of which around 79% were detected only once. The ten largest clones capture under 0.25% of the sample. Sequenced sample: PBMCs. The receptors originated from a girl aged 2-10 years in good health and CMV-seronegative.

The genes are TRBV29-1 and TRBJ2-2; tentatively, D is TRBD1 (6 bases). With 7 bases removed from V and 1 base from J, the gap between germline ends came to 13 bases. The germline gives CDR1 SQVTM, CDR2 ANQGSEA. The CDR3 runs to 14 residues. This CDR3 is CSGSDSKNTGELFF. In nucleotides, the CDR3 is TGCAGCGGGTCGGACAGCAAGAACACCGGGGAGCTGTTTTTT.

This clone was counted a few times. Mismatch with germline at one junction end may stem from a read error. CDR3 protein: CASGQLELDDEQFF. The CDR3, as DNA: TGTGCCAGCGGCCAATTAGAACTAGACGATGAGCAGTTCTTC. The V gene is TRBV16, the J gene TRBJ2-1, with D maybe TRBD2 (5 bases). Germline CDR1 reads KGHSY; CDR2 reads FQNENV. The CDR3 length is 14 residues. The variable domain in full, with the rest retrieved from reference TRBV16 and TRBJ2-1, is GEEVAQTPKHLVRGEGQKAKLYCAPIKGHSYVFWYQQVLKNEFKFLISFQNENVFDETGMPKERFSAKCLPNSPCSLEIQATKLEDSAVYFCASGQLELDDEQFFGPGTRLTVL.

The CDR3 DNA sequence: TGTGCCAGCAGCTTAGATCCGGGAGCCTACGAGCAGTACTTC. Translated: CASSLDPGAYEQYF. The gene calls are TRBV7-2 and TRBJ2-7, with a tentative D call TRBD2 (6 bases). This CDR3 is built from 14 residues. V was clipped by 1 base and J by 2 bases, with 9 bases between them. Germline V gene data show CDR1 as SGHTA and CDR2 as FQGNSA.

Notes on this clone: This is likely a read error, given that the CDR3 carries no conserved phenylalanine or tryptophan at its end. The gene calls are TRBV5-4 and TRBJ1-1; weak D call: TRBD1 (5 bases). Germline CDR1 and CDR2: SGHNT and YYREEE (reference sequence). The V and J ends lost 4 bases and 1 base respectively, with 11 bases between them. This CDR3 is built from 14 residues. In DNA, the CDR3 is TGTGCCAGCAGCCGGGGACTGGAGAACACTGAAGCTTTCCTT. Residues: CASSRGLENTEAFL.

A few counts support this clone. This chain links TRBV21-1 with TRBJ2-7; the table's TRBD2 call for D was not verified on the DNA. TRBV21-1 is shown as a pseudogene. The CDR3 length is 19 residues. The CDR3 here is CASSTIMGTSGTCPYEQYF. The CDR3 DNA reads TGTGCCAGCAGCACCATAATGGGGACTAGCGGGACCTGTCCCTACGAGCAGTACTTC.

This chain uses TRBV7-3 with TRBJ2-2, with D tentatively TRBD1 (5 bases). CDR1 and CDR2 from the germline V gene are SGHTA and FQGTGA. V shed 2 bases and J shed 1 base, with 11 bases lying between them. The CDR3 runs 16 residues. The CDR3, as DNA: TGTGCCAGCAGCTTAGAACCAGGGCAGAACACCGGGGAGCTGTTTTTT. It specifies CASSLEPGQNTGELFF.

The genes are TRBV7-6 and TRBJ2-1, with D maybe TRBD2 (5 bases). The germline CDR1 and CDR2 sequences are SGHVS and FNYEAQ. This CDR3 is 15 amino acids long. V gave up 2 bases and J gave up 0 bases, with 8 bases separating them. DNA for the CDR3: TGTGCCAGCAGCTTATCAACTAGCTCCTACAATGAGCAGTTCTTC. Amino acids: CASSLSTSSYNEQFF.

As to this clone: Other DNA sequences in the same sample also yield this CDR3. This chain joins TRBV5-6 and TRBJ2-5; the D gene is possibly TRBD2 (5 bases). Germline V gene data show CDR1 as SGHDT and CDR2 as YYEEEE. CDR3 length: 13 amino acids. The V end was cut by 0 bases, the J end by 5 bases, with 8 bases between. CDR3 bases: TGTGCCAGCAGCTTGGCTGGCGGGGAGACCCAGTACTTC. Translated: CASSLAGGETQYF.

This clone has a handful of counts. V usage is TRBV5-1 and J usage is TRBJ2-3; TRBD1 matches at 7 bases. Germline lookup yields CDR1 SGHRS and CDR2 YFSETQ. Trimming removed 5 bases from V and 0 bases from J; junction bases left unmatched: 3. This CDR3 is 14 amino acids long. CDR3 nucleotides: TGCGCCAGCAGGGGACAGCCCAGCACAGATACGCAGTATTTT. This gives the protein CASRGQPSTDTQYF.

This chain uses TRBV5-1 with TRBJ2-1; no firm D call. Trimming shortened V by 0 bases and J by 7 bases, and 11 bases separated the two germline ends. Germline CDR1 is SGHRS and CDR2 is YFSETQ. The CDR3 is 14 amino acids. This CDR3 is CASSLETYYNEQFF. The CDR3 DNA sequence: TGCGCCAGCAGCTTGGAAACTTATTATAATGAGCAGTTCTTC.

The CDR3 reads CASSLSSANYGYTF. Written as DNA, the CDR3 is TGTGCCAGCAGCTTATCCAGTGCTAACTATGGCTACACCTTC. The J gene is TRBJ1-2, the V gene TRBV7-8; no definite D call. V was trimmed by 2 bases and J by 0 bases, leaving 7 bases between them. Germline loops: CDR1 SGHVS, CDR2 FQNEAQ. The CDR3 sequence is 14 residues long.

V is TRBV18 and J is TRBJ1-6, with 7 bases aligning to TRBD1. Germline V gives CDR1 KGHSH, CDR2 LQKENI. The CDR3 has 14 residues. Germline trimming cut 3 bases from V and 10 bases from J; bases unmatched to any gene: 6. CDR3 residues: CASSPGGRGSPLHF. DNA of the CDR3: TGTGCCAGCTCACCGGGGGGCAGGGGGTCACCCCTCCACTTT.

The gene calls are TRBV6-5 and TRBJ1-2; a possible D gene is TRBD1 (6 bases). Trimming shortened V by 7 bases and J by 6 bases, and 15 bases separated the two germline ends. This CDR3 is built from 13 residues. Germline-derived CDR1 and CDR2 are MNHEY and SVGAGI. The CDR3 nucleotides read TGTGCCAGCATCGCGGGGGCGAGGGATGGCTACACCTTC. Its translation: CASIAGARDGYTF.

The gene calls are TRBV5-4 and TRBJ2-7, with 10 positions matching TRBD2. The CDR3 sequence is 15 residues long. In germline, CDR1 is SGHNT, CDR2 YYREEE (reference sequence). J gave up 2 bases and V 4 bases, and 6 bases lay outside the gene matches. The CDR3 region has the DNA TGTGCCAGCAGCCAAGGGACTAGCGAAGCCTACGAGCAGTACTTC. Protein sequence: CASSQGTSEAYEQYF.

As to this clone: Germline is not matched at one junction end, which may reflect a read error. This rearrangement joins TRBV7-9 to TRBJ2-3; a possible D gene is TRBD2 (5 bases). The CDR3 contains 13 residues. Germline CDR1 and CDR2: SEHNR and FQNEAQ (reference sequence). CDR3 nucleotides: TGTTCCAGCAGCTTAGCGAGGTCGGGGTATGAGTATTTT. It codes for CSSSLARSGYEYF.

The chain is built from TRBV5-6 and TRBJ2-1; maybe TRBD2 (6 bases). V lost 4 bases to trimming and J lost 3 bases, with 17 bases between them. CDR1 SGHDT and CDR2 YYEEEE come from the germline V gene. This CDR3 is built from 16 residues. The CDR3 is CASSTVEEGHYNEQFF. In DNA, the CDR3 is TGTGCCAGCAGCACGGTGGAGGAGGGGCACTACAATGAGCAGTTCTTC.